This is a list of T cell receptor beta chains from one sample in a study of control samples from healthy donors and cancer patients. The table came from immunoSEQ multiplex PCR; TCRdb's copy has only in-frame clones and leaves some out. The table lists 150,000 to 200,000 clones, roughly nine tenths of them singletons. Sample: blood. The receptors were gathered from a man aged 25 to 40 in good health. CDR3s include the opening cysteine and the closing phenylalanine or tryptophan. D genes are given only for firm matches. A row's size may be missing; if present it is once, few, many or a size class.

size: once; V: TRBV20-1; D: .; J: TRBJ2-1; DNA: TGCAGTGCTAGAGGTGGGTATGAGCAGTTCTTC; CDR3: CSARGGYEQFF
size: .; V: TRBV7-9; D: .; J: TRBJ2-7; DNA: TGTGCCAGCGAGAACTCTCGTTTCTACGAGCAGTACTTC; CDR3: CASENSRFYEQYF
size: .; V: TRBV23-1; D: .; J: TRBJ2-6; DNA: TGCGCCAGCAGTCAATCGTGGCAGGGTCACCACTCTGGGGCCAACGTCCTGACTTTC; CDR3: CASSQSWQGHHSGANVLTF
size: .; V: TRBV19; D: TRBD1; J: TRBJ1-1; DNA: TGTGCCAGTAGTATAACAGGGGGCTGGAACACTGAAGCTTTCTTT; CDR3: CASSITGGWNTEAFF
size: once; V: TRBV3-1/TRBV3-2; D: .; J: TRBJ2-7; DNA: TGTGCCAGCAGCCAACGGTGGGGGTCCTACGAGCAGTACTTC; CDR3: CASSQRWGSYEQYF
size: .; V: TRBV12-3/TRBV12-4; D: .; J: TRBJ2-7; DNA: TGTGCCAGCAGTTTTGGGTCCTACGAGCAGTACTTC; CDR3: CASSFGSYEQYF
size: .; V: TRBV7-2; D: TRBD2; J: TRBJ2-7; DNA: TGTGCCAGCACCTACGGACTAGACTACGAGCAGTACTTC; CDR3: CASTYGLDYEQYF
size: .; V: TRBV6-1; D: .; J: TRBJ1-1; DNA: TGTGCCAGCAGTGAATTTGAACAGAAAGCTTTCTTT; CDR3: CASSEFEQKAFF
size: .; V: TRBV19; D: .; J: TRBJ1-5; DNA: TGTGCCAGTAGTATAACGGGATATAGCAATCAGCCCCAGCATTTT; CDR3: CASSITGYSNQPQHF
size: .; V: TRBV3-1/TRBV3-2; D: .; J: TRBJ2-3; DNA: TGTGCCAGCAGCCTCGGGACTTCCCGCACAGATACGCAGTATTTT; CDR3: CASSLGTSRTDTQYF
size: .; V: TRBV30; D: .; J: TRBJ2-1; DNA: TGTGCCTGGAGTGCCCCGAGGGATCGGTTCTTC; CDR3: CAWSAPRDRFF
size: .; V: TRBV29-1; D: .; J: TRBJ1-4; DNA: TGCAGCATCTCAGGGTTTTCTGGGACTAATGAAAAACTGTTTTTT; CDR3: CSISGFSGTNEKLFF
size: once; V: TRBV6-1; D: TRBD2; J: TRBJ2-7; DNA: TGTGCCAGCAGTGAAGCGAGCGGGACTAGGGGCTCCTACGAGCAGTACTTC; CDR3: CASSEASGTRGSYEQYF
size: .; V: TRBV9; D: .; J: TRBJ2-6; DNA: TGTGCCAGCAGCGTACGGGACACCACCCACGTCCTGACTTTC; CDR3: CASSVRDTTHVLTF
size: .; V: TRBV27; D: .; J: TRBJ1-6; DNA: TGTGCCAGCAGGCTCAGGGATTCACCCCTCCACTTT; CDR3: CASRLRDSPLHF
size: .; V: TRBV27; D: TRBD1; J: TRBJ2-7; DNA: TGTGCCAGCAGCAGACAGGGGGGCTCCTACGAGCAGTACTTC; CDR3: CASSRQGGSYEQYF
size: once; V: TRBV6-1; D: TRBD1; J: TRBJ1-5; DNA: TGTGCCAGCAGTGACGACAGGGGGGCCCCTTATAGCAATCAGCCCCAGCATTTT; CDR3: CASSDDRGAPYSNQPQHF
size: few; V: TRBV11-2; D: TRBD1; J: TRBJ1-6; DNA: TGTGCCAGCAGCTTCGGGACAGGGAATTCACCCCTCCACTTT; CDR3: CASSFGTGNSPLHF
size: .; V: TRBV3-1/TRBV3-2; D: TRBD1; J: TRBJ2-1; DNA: TGTGCCAGCAGCCCCTCAACCGGGACAGGGGGCGGTGAGCAGTTCTTC; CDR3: CASSPSTGTGGGEQFF
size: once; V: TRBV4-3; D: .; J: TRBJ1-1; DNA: TGCGCCAGCAGCCAACCTGGGGGGCGCACTGAAGCTTTCTTT; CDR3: CASSQPGGRTEAFF
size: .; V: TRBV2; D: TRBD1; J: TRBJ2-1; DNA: TGTGCCACCGGACAGGGAAACAATGAGCAGTTCTTC; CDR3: CATGQGNNEQFF
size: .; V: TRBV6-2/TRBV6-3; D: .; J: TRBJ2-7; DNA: TGTGCCAGCAGTACACCGAGCAGGGTGGGGAACGAGCAGTACTTC; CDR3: CASSTPSRVGNEQYF
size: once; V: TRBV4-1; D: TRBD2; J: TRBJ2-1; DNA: TGCGCCAGCAGCCAATCGACCCGGGGGGTGGTTGAGCAGTTCTTC; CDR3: CASSQSTRGVVEQFF